These 2 T cell receptor beta chains share one sample of origin, sequenced in a study of blood T cell repertoires in COVID-19 (TCRdb year 2020). The library came from the immunoSEQ multiplex PCR assay. The table was pulled from immuneACCESS by TCRdb, which kept in-frame rearrangements only. Such tables lose some clones; where checked, under half of the loss comes from unresolved V genes, and the rest has no known cause. This sample comprises around 300,000 clones, approximately 83% of them detected only once. The biggest ten clones account for 8% to 13% of the sample. The sample was peripheral blood. These receptor sequences come from a woman aged 70-85 years with acute or convalescent COVID-19.

The rearrangement uses TRBV7-2 and TRBJ2-7; 8 positions match TRBD2. In germline, CDR1 is SGHTA, CDR2 FQGNSA. This CDR3 is built from 14 residues. V dropped 1 base and J dropped 7; count of bases not matched to a gene: 6. CDR3 in amino acids: CASSLESGGWEQYF. The CDR3 DNA sequence: TGTGCCAGCAGCTTAGAAAGCGGGGGCTGGGAGCAGTACTTC.

In DNA, the CDR3 is TGTGCCAGCAGCTTAGCGGGGGCACCTTACAATGAGCAGTTCTTC. This translates into CASSLAGAPYNEQFF. The chain carries TRBV7-2 and TRBJ2-1, with D maybe TRBD1 (6 bases). The ends were cut back, 0 bases at V and 4 bases at J, with 10 bases in the middle. CDR3 size: 15 residues. Per germline, CDR1 SGHTA and CDR2 FQGNSA. The whole variable domain, remainder taken from reference TRBV7-2 and TRBJ2-1, is GAGVSQSPSNKVTEKGKDVELRCDPISGHTALYWYRQSLGQGLEFLIYFQGNSAPDKSGLPSDRFSAERTGGSVSTLTIQRTQQEDSAVYLCASSLAGAPYNEQFFGPGTRLTVL.